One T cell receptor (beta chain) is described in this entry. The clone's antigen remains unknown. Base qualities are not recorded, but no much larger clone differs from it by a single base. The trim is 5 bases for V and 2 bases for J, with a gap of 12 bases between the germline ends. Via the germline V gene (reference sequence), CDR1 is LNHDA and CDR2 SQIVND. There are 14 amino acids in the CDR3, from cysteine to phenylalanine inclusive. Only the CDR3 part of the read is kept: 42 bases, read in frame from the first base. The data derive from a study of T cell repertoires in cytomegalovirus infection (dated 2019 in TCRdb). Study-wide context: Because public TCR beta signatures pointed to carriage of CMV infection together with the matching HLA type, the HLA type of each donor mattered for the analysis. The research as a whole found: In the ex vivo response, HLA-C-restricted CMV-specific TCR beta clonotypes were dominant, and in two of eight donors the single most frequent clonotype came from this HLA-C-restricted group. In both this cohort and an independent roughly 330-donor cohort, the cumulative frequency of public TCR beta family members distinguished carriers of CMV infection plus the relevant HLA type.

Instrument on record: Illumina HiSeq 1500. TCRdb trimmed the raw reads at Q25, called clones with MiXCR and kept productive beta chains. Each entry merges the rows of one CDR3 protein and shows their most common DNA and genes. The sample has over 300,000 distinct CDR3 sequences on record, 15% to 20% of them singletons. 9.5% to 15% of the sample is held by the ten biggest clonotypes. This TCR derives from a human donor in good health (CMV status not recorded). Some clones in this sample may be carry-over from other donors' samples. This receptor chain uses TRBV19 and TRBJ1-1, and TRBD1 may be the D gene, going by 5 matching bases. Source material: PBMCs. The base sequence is TGTGCCAGTAGTGGGGGGACGTCAAACACTGAAGCTTTCTTT. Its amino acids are CASSGGTSNTEAFF.